This passage covers 19 T cell receptor beta chains from one sample sequenced in a study of cytomegalovirus exposure and HLA in healthy donors. PCR amplification relied on 60 Vbeta primers (plus 13 Jbeta primers). Method: immunoSEQ multiplex PCR; TCRdb's copy keeps in-frame clones and lacks some. The sample includes 150,000 to 200,000 clones, roughly 79% seen only once; the top ten take about 0.93%. Sequencing was done on a sample of PBMCs. These receptors all stem from a woman between 45 and 65 years old in good health and CMV-seropositive.

CDR3 sequence reads: CATSRDRSGILSGNGYTF. CDR3 nucleotide sequence: TGTGCCACCAGCAGAGATCGGTCTGGTATCTTATCGGGGAATGGCTACACCTTC. The chain employs TRBV15 and TRBJ1-2; D not certain. V shed 0 bases and J shed 6 bases, with 23 bases lying between them. CDR1 and CDR2 from the germline V gene are LNHNV and YYDKDF (reference sequence). The CDR3 extends over 18 amino acids.

J is TRBJ2-1 and V is TRBV2, with TRBD2 matching over 11 bases. The CDR3 spans 16 residues. Germline assignment: CDR1 SNHLY and CDR2 FYNNEI. J was trimmed by 3 bases and V by 7 bases; bases with no gene match: 8. The CDR3 nucleotides read TGTGCCAGCAAAACTAGCGGGAGCATTAGCTACAATGAGCAGTTCTTC. Protein: CASKTSGSISYNEQFF.

This clone was counted once. V and J are TRBV10-1 and TRBJ2-3, with 10 bases aligning to TRBD2. CDR3 length: 15 amino acids. From germline, CDR1 is WNHNN and CDR2 SYGVQD (reference sequence). V shed 3 bases, J shed 4 bases, and the junction held 4 bases outside the gene matches. This CDR3 is CASSESSGRPDTQYF. CDR3 coding DNA: TGCGCCAGCAGTGAATCTAGCGGGAGACCAGATACGCAGTATTTT.

The V call is TRBV9, the J call TRBJ2-1; D is possibly TRBD2 (7 bases). Germline V gene lookup returns CDR1 SGDLS and CDR2 YYNGEE. The CDR3 runs to 15 residues. Trimming pared 3 bases from V and 6 bases from J, leaving 16 bases between. The CDR3 DNA reads TGTGCCAGCAGCGAAGGGGGTAGCGGGTTCAATGAGCAGTTCTTC. Protein product: CASSEGGSGFNEQFF.

This clone was detected a few times. V usage is TRBV27 and J usage is TRBJ2-2; unclear D gene. Germline CDR1 is MNHEY and CDR2 is SMNVEV (reference sequence). The V end was cut by 5 bases, the J end by 6 bases, with 10 bases between. The CDR3 has 13 residues. The CDR3 is CASSPSYPGELFF. The CDR3 DNA follows: TGTGCCAGCAGTCCTAGTTACCCCGGGGAGCTGTTTTTT.

This chain uses TRBV25-1 with TRBJ2-1, with a possible D match to TRBD2 (5 bases). CDR3 length: 15 residues. Trimming left V 5 bases short and J 0 bases short, with 11 bases between. Germline CDR1 is MGHDK and CDR2 is SYGVNS. The CDR3 region is CASSKVTSSYNEQFF. CDR3 DNA sequence: TGTGCCAGCAGTAAAGTTACTAGCTCCTACAATGAGCAGTTCTTC.

The genes are TRBV28 and TRBJ1-2; the D is unclear. In germline, CDR1 is MDHEN, CDR2 SYDVKM. CDR3 size: 14 residues. The germline V and J ends were trimmed by 3 bases and 2 bases, with 10 bases remaining between them. The CDR3 spells CASSLAGANYGYTF. The CDR3, as DNA: TGTGCCAGCAGTTTGGCCGGAGCGAACTATGGCTACACCTTC.

This chain joins TRBV9 and TRBJ1-1, with D maybe TRBD1 (6 bases). The CDR3 covers 14 residues. V was pared by 0 bases and J by 6 bases, with 12 bases between. Germline V gene lookup returns CDR1 SGDLS and CDR2 YYNGEE. CDR3 in amino acids: CASSVEGGLAEAFF. In nucleotides, the CDR3 is TGTGCCAGCAGCGTAGAGGGGGGGCTCGCTGAAGCTTTCTTT.

The genes are TRBV5-5 and TRBJ1-3; the D is unclear. Germline CDR1 reads SGHKS; CDR2 reads YYEKEE (reference sequence). The V end lost 0 bases, the J end lost 2 bases, and 6 bases lay between the germline ends. This CDR3 comprises 14 residues. The DNA for the CDR3 is TGTGCCAGCAGCTTGGGACTGGCTGGAAACACCATATATTTT. Protein sequence: CASSLGLAGNTIYF.

This clone showed up just a few times. The rearrangement joins TRBV19 to TRBJ2-2; D is unclear. The CDR3 runs to 17 residues. Germline CDR1 and CDR2: LNHDA and SQIVND (reference sequence). The germline V and J ends were trimmed by 3 bases and 2 bases, with 16 bases remaining between them. The CDR3 spells CASSIRHRSSNTGELFF. The DNA of the CDR3 is TGTGCCAGTAGTATCCGACACCGATCAAGCAACACCGGGGAGCTGTTTTTT.

About this clone: One end of the junction fails to match germline, which may point to a read error. The V and J genes are TRBV7-7 and TRBJ2-1, with D possibly matching TRBD1 (5 bases). Germline lookup yields CDR1 SSHAT and CDR2 FNYEAQ (reference sequence). CDR3 length: 18 residues. CDR3 coding DNA: TGTGCTAGCAGCTTGGGGTCTGGTGGGGCTACTACCTACAATGAGCAGTTCTTC. Translating it yields CASSLGSGGATTYNEQFF.

This chain uses TRBV9 with TRBJ2-7, with 9 bases lining up with TRBD1. CDR1 and CDR2 (germline): SGDLS, YYNGEE. V shed 4 bases and J 3 bases; nucleotides not matched to a gene: 2. This CDR3 has 13 residues. The DNA of the CDR3 is TGTGCCAGCAGCTCGGGACAGGGCTACGAGCAGTACTTC. It codes for CASSSGQGYEQYF.

This clone was recorded only once. J is TRBJ2-6 and V is TRBV23-1; 10 bases fit TRBD1. TRBV23-1 is reported as an ORF; its role is uncertain. This CDR3 has 18 residues. With V trimmed by 0 bases and J by 3 bases, 5 bases remained unmatched. This CDR3 reads CASSQSAGQGNGANVLTF. In DNA, the CDR3 is TGCGCCAGCAGTCAATCCGCGGGACAGGGGAATGGGGCCAACGTCCTGACTTTC.

J is TRBJ1-3 and V is TRBV19, with D possibly being TRBD1 (6 bases). V was cut by 5 bases and J by 0 bases, with 8 bases left in between. The CDR3 spans 14 residues. Germline V gives CDR1 LNHDA, CDR2 SQIVND (reference sequence). The CDR3 region has the DNA TGTGCCAGTAGTGCGGACAGCTCTGGAAACACCATATATTTT. As protein: CASSADSSGNTIYF.

This rearrangement joins TRBV6-5 to TRBJ1-1; D unclear. V was shortened by 4 bases and J by 5 bases, with 14 bases between the two germline ends. In germline, CDR1 is MNHEY, CDR2 SVGAGI. This CDR3 has 14 residues. CDR3 nucleotide sequence: TGTGCCAGCAGTTCTGGCAGTCGGGGTACTGAAGCTTTCTTT. It codes for CASSSGSRGTEAFF.

This clone was picked up a small number of times. The chain is built from TRBV30 and TRBJ2-2, with 11 bases that match TRBD1. The CDR3 loop spans 17 amino acids. After removal of 6 bases from V and 6 bases from J, the junction contained 15 bases not matched to a gene. Germline V gene data show CDR1 as GTSNPN and CDR2 as SVGIG (reference sequence). The CDR3 loop is CACNRLGTGGRSGELFF. CDR3 DNA: TGTGCCTGTAATCGACTCGGGACAGGGGGGAGATCCGGGGAGCTGTTTTTT. Combining the CDR3 with reference TRBV30 and TRBJ2-2 gives the whole variable domain SQTIHQWPATLVQPVGSPLSLECTVEGTSNPNLYWYRQAAGRGLQLLFYSVGIGQISSEVPQNLSASRPQDRQFILSSKKLLLSDSGFYLCACNRLGTGGRSGELFFGEGSRLTVL.

The V and J genes are TRBV9 and TRBJ2-5, with TRBD2 identical over 10 bases. Trimming removed 0 bases from V and 2 bases from J; junction bases left unmatched: 1. CDR1 is SGDLS and CDR2 is YYNGEE in the germline V gene. The length of the CDR3 is 15 residues. The CDR3 sequence: CASSVASGGQETQYF. In nucleotides, the CDR3 is TGTGCCAGCAGCGTAGCTAGCGGGGGACAAGAGACCCAGTACTTC.

This clone was observed once. The chain carries TRBV5-1 and TRBJ1-2, with 9 bases lining up with TRBD1. The V gene end was trimmed by 4 bases and the J gene end by 6 bases; junction bases not matched to a gene: 10. CDR3 length: 15 amino acids. Germline values: CDR1 SGHRS, CDR2 YFSETQ. The CDR3 loop reads CASSILQGALNGYTF. CDR3 DNA: TGCGCCAGCAGCATATTACAGGGGGCCTTAAATGGCTACACCTTC.

This clone was observed a handful of times. V gene TRBV5-1 combines with J gene TRBJ2-6; no clear D gene. Per the germline V gene, CDR1 is SGHRS and CDR2 is YFSETQ. Trimming removed 0 bases from V and 4 bases from J, with 11 bases in between. The CDR3 loop spans 16 amino acids. The CDR3 nucleotides read TGCGCCAGCAGCTTGGCCCCCCTTGCGGGGGCCAACGTCCTGACTTTC. This sequence encodes CASSLAPLAGANVLTF.